This entry lists 22 T cell receptor beta chains sequenced from one sample in a study of T cells in Graves' hyperthyroidism and ophthalmopathy. Using RNA transcripts as the source, TCR beta CDR3 regions were amplified. With the HTBI primer set, the TCR CDR3 went through a first round of RT-PCR. TCRdb analysed the multiplex PCR reads with MiXCR anew, one entry per CDR3 protein. The sample shows about 640,000 distinct CDR3 sequences, roughly 15% of them seen only once. Sequencing was performed on blood. The receptors here all came from a woman aged 50 to 65 with Graves' ophthalmopathy.

This clonotype was recorded a few times. The V gene is TRBV9, the J gene TRBJ2-2, with 14 bases matching TRBD2. The CDR3 covers 19 residues. V trimming: 3 bases; J trimming: 7 bases; junction bases outside the gene matches: 14. The germline V gene has CDR1 SGDLS and CDR2 YYNGEE. The CDR3 sequence: CASSAPRGTSGSVNGELFF. In DNA form, the CDR3 reads TGTGCCAGCAGCGCTCCCCGCGGGACTAGCGGGAGCGTTAACGGGGAGCTGTTTTTT.

This clonotype was observed many times. This rearrangement joins TRBV20-1 to TRBJ2-7; no clear D. Trimming left V 3 bases short and J 4 bases short, with 7 bases between. Germline CDR1 DFQATT, CDR2 SNEGSKA (reference sequence). CDR3 size: 11 residues. This CDR3 reads CSASLEYEQYF. In DNA, the CDR3 is TGCAGTGCTAGTTTGGAGTACGAGCAGTACTTC.

A note on this clonotype: This sequence may be a read error, since a much larger clone differs from it by one base. V gene TRBV12-3 or TRBV12-4 combines with J gene TRBJ2-6; the D gene is possibly TRBD1 (5 bases). The CDR3 runs to 16 residues. The CDR3 DNA reads TGTGCCAGCAGACCTGGACGAGGCTCTGGGGCCAACTTCCTGACTTTC. Encoded protein: CASRPGRGSGANFLTF.

This clonotype was detected ten times or more. The gene calls are TRBV6-5 and TRBJ2-7, with D possibly matching TRBD1 (6 bases). In germline, CDR1 is MNHEY, CDR2 SVGAGI. This CDR3 spans 15 amino acids. Trimming shortened V by 2 bases and J by 2 bases, and 13 bases separated the two germline ends. CDR3 amino acids: CASSYAAGEAYEQYF. The CDR3 bases are TGTGCCAGCAGTTACGCGGCAGGGGAAGCCTACGAGCAGTACTTC.

This clonotype was recorded many times. The chain is built from TRBV6-1 and TRBJ2-5; possible D gene TRBD1, 5 bases. There are 13 residues in the CDR3. CDR1 is MNHNS, CDR2 SASEGT, per germline. V lost 6 bases to trimming and J lost 0 bases, with 8 bases between them. DNA of the CDR3: TGTGCCAGCAGGTCAGGGTACCAAGAGACCCAGTACTTC. Encoded protein: CASRSGYQETQYF.

This clonotype was counted at least ten times. V is TRBV2 and J is TRBJ2-2, with D unresolved. CDR3 size: 14 residues. Germline V gene sequence: CDR1 SNHLY, CDR2 FYNNEI. Trimming shortened V by 7 bases and J by 4 bases, and 13 bases separated the two germline ends. The CDR3 DNA reads TGTGCCAGCATTATAGAGCCTCTCACCGGGGAGCTGTTTTTT. Translated, it gives CASIIEPLTGELFF.

The chain joins TRBV20-1 to TRBJ2-2; 11 bases fit TRBD2. This CDR3 has 17 amino acids. Trimming cost V 8 bases and J 2 bases; bases outside gene matches: 13. The germline V gene has CDR1 DFQATT and CDR2 SNEGSKA (reference sequence). The CDR3 region is CSSGTASGRRNTGELFF. In nucleotides, the CDR3 is TGCAGTTCGGGTACGGCTAGCGGGAGGCGTAACACCGGGGAGCTGTTTTTT.

This clonotype was seen ten or more times. The chain employs TRBV12-3 or TRBV12-4 and TRBJ2-5, with 11 bases that match TRBD1. V trimming: 7 bases; J trimming: 4 bases; junction bases outside the gene matches: 8. The CDR3 totals 15 residues. In DNA form, the CDR3 reads TGTGCCAGCAACCGAGGACAGGGGGCTTCAGAGACCCAGTACTTC. It is translated as CASNRGQGASETQYF.

This clonotype was detected only a few times. This chain links TRBV2 with TRBJ2-3, with 9 bases lining up with TRBD2. Trimming cost V 4 bases and J 5 bases; bases outside gene matches: 7. This CDR3 comprises 15 residues. CDR1 and CDR2 from the germline V gene are SNHLY and FYNNEI. The CDR3 bases are TGTGCCAGCAGTGGCGGGCGGGAGGGCCAAGATACGCAGTATTTT. It specifies CASSGGREGQDTQYF.

The chain uses TRBV19 and TRBJ2-1; 9 nucleotides line up with TRBD2. This CDR3 comprises 17 residues. The V segment lost 3 bases and the J segment 0 bases; nucleotides outside the gene matches: 6. Germline CDR1 and CDR2: LNHDA and SQIVND (reference sequence). CDR3 region: CASSMFLAGSSYNEQFF. The CDR3 DNA follows: TGTGCCAGTAGTATGTTCCTAGCGGGAAGCTCCTACAATGAGCAGTTCTTC.

The rearrangement uses TRBV5-1 and TRBJ1-2; possible D gene TRBD1, 5 bases. With 0 bases removed from V and 6 bases from J, the gap between germline ends came to 9 bases. CDR3 size: 13 residues. Germline V CDR1 and CDR2: SGHRS, YFSETQ. CDR3 region: CASSLDPRDGYTF. DNA for the CDR3: TGCGCCAGCAGCTTGGATCCCAGGGATGGCTACACCTTC.

This clonotype came up many times. V is TRBV7-9 and J is TRBJ2-1; tentatively, D is TRBD2 (5 bases). Germline V gives CDR1 SEHNR, CDR2 FQNEAQ (reference sequence). This CDR3 has 13 amino acids. Trimming left V 8 bases short and J 5 bases short, with 13 bases between. In DNA form, the CDR3 reads TGTGCCAGCGATAGGACTGAACACAATGAGCAGTTCTTC. Translated, it gives CASDRTEHNEQFF.

This clonotype was observed many times. V usage is TRBV28 and J usage is TRBJ2-1; 8 bases fit TRBD1. The ends lost 6 bases at V and 12 bases at J; junction bases unmatched: 16. CDR1 and CDR2 (germline): MDHEN, SYDVKM. CDR3 size: 15 residues. For the CDR3, the DNA is TGTGCCAGCAGATCTACAGGGGGAATACACCATGGGCAGTTCTTC. This gives the protein CASRSTGGIHHGQFF.

The J gene is TRBJ2-3, the V gene TRBV5-1, with TRBD1 matching 7 bases. Germline loops: CDR1 SGHRS, CDR2 YFSETQ. The V and J ends lost 0 bases and 1 base, in that order; junction bases with no gene match: 11. The CDR3 length is 18 residues. DNA of the CDR3: TGCGCCAGCAGCTTGGGGCCGGGACAGTCTTTAGGCACAGATACGCAGTATTTT. Its translation: CASSLGPGQSLGTDTQYF.

This clonotype was picked up a small number of times. This chain uses TRBV15 with TRBJ2-3; 13 bases are shared with TRBD2. Germline CDR1 LNHNV, CDR2 YYDKDF (reference sequence). The CDR3 totals 20 residues. V gave up 2 bases and J gave up 3 bases; unmatched junction bases: 14. The CDR3 DNA sequence: TGTGCCACCAGCAGAACTCCAACCCTCGGACTAGCGGGAGTAACAGATACGCAGTATTTT. This sequence encodes CATSRTPTLGLAGVTDTQYF.

This clonotype was counted at least ten times. The V call is TRBV11-2, the J call TRBJ1-6, with unresolved D. Germline values: CDR1 SGHAT, CDR2 FQNNGV. This CDR3 comprises 13 residues. Between the trimmed V and J ends, which lost 1 base and 10 bases, there was a span of 8 bases. The CDR3 nucleotides are TGTGCCAGCAGCTTAGGAAGGGAGTCACCCCTCCACTTT. It codes for CASSLGRESPLHF.

The chain recombines TRBV4-1 with TRBJ2-1; 11 bases line up with TRBD2. The CDR3 runs 18 residues. The germline V gene has CDR1 MGHRA and CDR2 YSYEKL. V was pared by 4 bases and J by 2 bases, with 10 bases of the junction left unmatched. CDR3 in amino acids: CASSPRGLAGGAYNEQFF. The CDR3 coding sequence is TGCGCCAGCAGCCCACGTGGCCTAGCGGGAGGTGCCTACAATGAGCAGTTCTTC.

This clonotype showed up many times. This chain's CDR3 is CSATQLAGAYEQYF. The CDR3 DNA reads as TGCAGTGCTACCCAACTAGCGGGAGCCTACGAGCAGTACTTC. The chain couples TRBV20-1 to TRBJ2-7; 11 bases are shared with TRBD2. V shed 4 bases and J 2 bases; nucleotides not matched to a gene: 4. The germline V gene encodes CDR1 DFQATT and CDR2 SNEGSKA (reference sequence). CDR3 size: 14 residues.

This clonotype was detected only a few times. V and J are TRBV20-1 and TRBJ1-5; tentative D call: TRBD1 (5 bases). The germline gives CDR1 DFQATT, CDR2 SNEGSKA (reference sequence). The CDR3 length is 15 residues. V shed 3 bases and J shed 0 bases, with 12 bases lying between them. CDR3: CSASDSPYSNQPQHF. As DNA, the CDR3 is TGCAGTGCTAGCGACAGCCCCTATAGCAATCAGCCCCAGCATTTT.

The sample holds a few counts of this clonotype. V gene TRBV6-2 or TRBV6-3 combines with J gene TRBJ1-5, with D possibly being TRBD1 (6 bases). The CDR3 extends over 15 amino acids. Between the trimmed V and J ends, which lost 2 bases and 9 bases, there was a span of 17 bases. The germline V gene encodes CDR1 MNHEY and CDR2 SVGEGT. The CDR3 DNA is TGTGCCAGCAGTTACAATAGCAGGGGTTTAGGGCCCCAGCATTTT. Translation gives CASSYNSRGLGPQHF.

The V call is TRBV12-3 or TRBV12-4, the J call TRBJ2-7, with 11 bases identical to TRBD2. The CDR3 covers 16 residues. The J segment lost 3 bases and the V segment lost 5 bases, leaving 9 bases of the junction unmatched. The CDR3 loop reads CASSAKTSGSYYEQYF. The CDR3 nucleotides are TGTGCCAGCAGTGCCAAAACTAGCGGGAGTTACTACGAGCAGTACTTC.

This clonotype was seen many times. CDR3 loop: CASSFLDRAQSPLHF. CDR3 DNA sequence: TGTGCCAGCAGTTTTCTGGACAGGGCCCAGTCACCCCTCCACTTT. The chain joins TRBV27 to TRBJ1-6, with 8 bases that match TRBD1. The germline gives CDR1 MNHEY, CDR2 SMNVEV (reference sequence). The CDR3 spans 15 residues. With V trimmed by 3 bases and J by 10 bases, 8 bases remained unmatched.